Sequencing of this T cell receptor beta chain was carried out in a study of radiation and T cells in renal cell carcinoma. Overall study results and limits: In blood, top tumor clones expanded by 2 weeks, shrinking by 4.

Points on this clone: As yet, its antigen is unknown.

The germline gives CDR1 SGHVS, CDR2 FQNEAQ. The V gene end was trimmed by 5 bases and the J gene end by 8 bases; junction bases not matched to a gene: 8. The CDR3 is 14 residues long. Measured with immunoSEQ multiplex PCR; TCRdb has only the in-frame clones, and not every one. The sample has roughly 130,000 clones, 88% seen once; the top ten hold approximately 6%. The time point is: blood 2 weeks post-SBRT. Regarding treatment: 15 Gy SBRT to primary tumor, nephrectomy 4 weeks later. The sequenced sample was blood, obtained from a patient whose treatment included radiotherapy and nephrectomy. V gene TRBV7-8 combines with J gene TRBJ1-4; 7 positions match TRBD1. This receptor was obtained from a woman between 65 and 79 years old with renal cell carcinoma. The CDR3 region is CASSKGGGGEKLFF. The DNA of the CDR3 is TGTGCCAGCAGCAAAGGGGGCGGCGGAGAAAAACTGTTTTTT.